The clone carrying this T cell receptor beta chain qualifies as medium-sized. Its antigen is not known. Each CDR3 protein gets one entry after TCRdb re-called the reads with MiXCR. The data show around 2,600 distinct CDR3 sequences, 15% to 19% seen once. The record originates from a study of liver allograft versus peripheral blood T cells. Study-level information: Recipients' peripheral blood supplied the T cell receptor repertoires against which those in transplanted livers were compared.

Germline lookup yields CDR1 SGHDT and CDR2 YYEEEE. Trimming left V 2 bases short and J 4 bases short, with 18 bases between. CDR3 size: 16 residues. Study results and caveats: Liver allograft repertoires of T cell receptors reportedly diverged from peripheral blood repertoires.

The V and J genes are TRBV5-6 and TRBJ1-1; no clear D gene. This TCR was recovered from a human patient who had a liver transplant. Some of these T cells may belong to the graft donor. This chain's CDR3 is CASSFPLLEGGTEAFF. The CDR3 coding sequence is TGTGCCAGCAGCTTTCCCCTCCTCGAGGGCGGCACTGAAGCTTTCTTT.